This paragraph reports one TCR beta chain. The antigen is undetermined. The entry originates in a study of OX40 agonist ivuxolimab in advanced cancers. Study outcomes and limitations: Relative to CD4+ cells, CD8+ T cells on average had more expanded clones. Low normalized T-cell clonal expansion was also seen in some nonresponders.

The CDR3 is 15 amino acids. Per germline, CDR1 MNHEY and CDR2 SMNVEV (reference sequence). J lost 5 bases, V lost 3 bases, and 3 bases had no gene match. Here immunoSEQ multiplex PCR was the method, and the copy in TCRdb shows in-frame clones only, minus some. The table records fewer than 20,000 clones, about four fifths of them present only once. The origin of this receptor is an adult with an advanced solid tumor such as melanoma, head and neck, liver or kidney cancer. The sequencing used CD4+ or CD8+ T cells sorted from blood, collected in a trial of the OX40 agonist ivuxolimab. The rearrangement joins TRBV27 to TRBJ1-5; 11 nucleotides align to TRBD1. CDR3 sequence reads: CASSLDRGRDQPQHF. The CDR3 nucleotides read TGTGCCAGCAGTTTGGACAGGGGGCGCGATCAGCCCCAGCATTTT.